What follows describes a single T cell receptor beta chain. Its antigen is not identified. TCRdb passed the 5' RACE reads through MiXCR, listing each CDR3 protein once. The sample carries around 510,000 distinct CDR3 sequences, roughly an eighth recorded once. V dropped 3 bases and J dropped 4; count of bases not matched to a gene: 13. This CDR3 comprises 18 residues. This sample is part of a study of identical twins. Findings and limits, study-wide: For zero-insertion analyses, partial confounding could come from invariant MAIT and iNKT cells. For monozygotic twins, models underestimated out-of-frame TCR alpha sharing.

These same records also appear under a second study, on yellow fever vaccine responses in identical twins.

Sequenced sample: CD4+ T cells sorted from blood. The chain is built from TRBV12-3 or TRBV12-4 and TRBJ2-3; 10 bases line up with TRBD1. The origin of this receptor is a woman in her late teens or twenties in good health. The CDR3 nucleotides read TGTGCCAGCAGTTTGGAGCGACAGGGGGCGGGAAGCTCAGATACGCAGTATTTT. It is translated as CASSLERQGAGSSDTQYF.